This T cell receptor beta chain came from a study of response to subunit inactivated influenza vaccine. Germline V lookup: CDR1 SGHRS, CDR2 YFSETQ. The CDR3 sequence is 15 residues long. Trimming left V 2 bases short and J 4 bases short, with 13 bases between. General study findings and limits: Only a handful of new T cells, the authors suggested, are recruited with each seasonal influenza vaccination.

Via MiXCR, TCRdb re-called the RT-PCR reads, giving one row per CDR3 protein. Counted here are under 950,000 distinct CDR3 sequences, 21% occurring once; the ten biggest clones make up about 9.4%. This clonotype appeared a few times. Its antigen is still unknown. This TCR derives from a man in his forties or fifties who received an inactivated influenza vaccine. The rearrangement uses TRBV5-1 and TRBJ2-1; no reliable D call. The sequences come from PBMCs from blood, collected 5 days after vaccination. DNA of the CDR3: TGCGCCAGCAGCTTCGGGCCGAGCCTTTACAATGAGCAGTTCTTC. It encodes CASSFGPSLYNEQFF.